These 17 T cell receptor beta chains originate from one sample sequenced in a study of a mutant IDH1 vaccine in newly diagnosed glioma. The method was immunoSEQ multiplex PCR; TCRdb's version includes in-frame clones alone and lacks a portion of them. Altogether 50,000 to 75,000 clones are present, about 74% being singletons, with the ten largest covering approximately 4.8%. Time point in this sample: week 35, safety follow-up. Topical imiquimod accompanied each vaccine dose, which consisted of 300 ug of mutant IDH1 20-mer peptide. The antigens of these receptors remain unknown. The material sequenced was PBMCs, taken from a glioma patient whose treatment included an IDH1 peptide vaccine. Source of these receptors: a man in his forties or fifties with glioma.

The chain employs TRBV10-3 and TRBJ2-7; 10 bases are a match to TRBD1. CDR3 length equals 14 residues. CDR1 and CDR2 from the germline V gene are ENHRY and SYGVKD. With V trimmed by 11 bases and J by 2 bases, 9 bases remained unmatched. The CDR3 DNA reads as TGTGCCTCGCTGGGACAGGGGACCACCTACGAGCAGTACTTC. It codes for CASLGQGTTYEQYF.

This clone was picked up a small number of times. The chain couples TRBV29-1 to TRBJ1-1; D unclear. Germline loops: CDR1 SQVTM, CDR2 ANQGSEA. This CDR3 comprises 11 residues. Trimming left V 3 bases short and J 6 bases short, with 8 bases between. The chain's CDR3 is CSVEEGAEAFF. The CDR3 DNA reads TGCAGCGTTGAGGAAGGAGCTGAAGCTTTCTTT.

The chain employs TRBV2 and TRBJ2-2; D remains unclear. The CDR3 is 14 residues long. Trimming removed 3 bases from V and 0 bases from J, with 5 bases in between. The germline V gene encodes CDR1 SNHLY and CDR2 FYNNEI. CDR3 bases: TGTGCCAGCAGTGAGCTTCCGAACACCGGGGAGCTGTTTTTT. This encodes CASSELPNTGELFF.

The chain combines TRBV7-2 with TRBJ2-5; the match to TRBD1 covers 8 bases. Germline CDR1 and CDR2: SGHTA and FQGNSA. Trimming took 4 bases from V and 4 from J; bases not matched to a gene: 5. The CDR3 totals 14 residues. As DNA, the CDR3 is TGTGCCAGCAGCTCCGGGACAGGCGGAGAGACCCAGTACTTC. It yields the protein CASSSGTGGETQYF.

J is TRBJ2-7 and V is TRBV10-1; possible D gene TRBD2, 5 bases. Germline V gene sequence: CDR1 WNHNN, CDR2 SYGVQD (reference sequence). The V end was cut by 4 bases, the J end by 3 bases, with 13 bases between. The CDR3 sequence is 14 residues long. The CDR3 sequence: CASSAQLGSYEQYF. DNA of the CDR3: TGCGCCAGCAGTGCCCAACTAGGGAGCTACGAGCAGTACTTC.

The CDR3 sequence is CASSLGAGTVNNEQFF. For the CDR3, the DNA is TGTGCCAGCAGCTTGGGGGCCGGGACAGTTAACAATGAGCAGTTCTTC. This sequence joins TRBV5-6 and TRBJ2-1; 7 bases align to TRBD1. The junction had 8 bases not matched to a gene; V was cut back by 0 bases and J by 5 bases. Germline assignment: CDR1 SGHDT and CDR2 YYEEEE. The CDR3 extends over 16 amino acids.

This sequence joins TRBV4-1 and TRBJ2-5; the match to TRBD2 covers 8 bases. The CDR3 runs to 17 residues. Germline CDR1 is MGHRA and CDR2 is YSYEKL. V gave up 0 bases and J gave up 5 bases; unmatched junction bases: 11. CDR3 in amino acids: CASSQESGTSITETQYF. The CDR3 coding sequence is TGCGCCAGCAGCCAAGAATCCGGGACTAGTATCACGGAGACCCAGTACTTC.

This clone appeared once. The chain combines TRBV5-4 with TRBJ1-6; D ambiguous. Germline lookup yields CDR1 SGHNT and CDR2 YYREEE (reference sequence). The CDR3 consists of 16 residues. Trimming left V 0 bases short and J 7 bases short, with 14 bases between. The CDR3 reads CASSLEVPRSNSPLHF. CDR3 nucleotide sequence: TGTGCCAGCAGCTTGGAAGTTCCGAGGAGCAATTCACCCCTCCACTTT.

The chain couples TRBV7-9 to TRBJ1-1, with 9 nucleotides matching TRBD1. The J segment lost 1 base and the V segment lost 5 bases, leaving 17 bases of the junction unmatched. The CDR3 length is 19 residues. Per germline, CDR1 SEHNR and CDR2 FQNEAQ (reference sequence). CDR3 region: CASSDRDREFAGKNTEAFF. In DNA, the CDR3 is TGTGCCAGCAGCGACCGGGACAGGGAATTCGCGGGAAAGAACACTGAAGCTTTCTTT.

The chain carries TRBV5-4 and TRBJ1-2, with D possibly TRBD1 on 6 matching bases. The CDR3 totals 13 residues. The V and J ends lost 1 base and 8 bases respectively, with 12 bases between them. CDR1 and CDR2 (germline): SGHNT, YYREEE (reference sequence). The CDR3 region has the DNA TGTGCCAGCAGCTTGTCAGGGGTGGAAGGCTACACCTTC. Residues: CASSLSGVEGYTF.

CDR3 sequence: CASSPDRANTIYF. Here the CDR3 DNA reads TGCGCCAGCAGCCCTGACAGAGCCAACACCATATATTTT. The chain uses TRBV5-1 and TRBJ1-3, with D possibly matching TRBD1 (5 bases). The germline V gene encodes CDR1 SGHRS and CDR2 YFSETQ. This CDR3 is 13 amino acids long. V lost 4 bases and J lost 7, with 12 bases in between.

This clone was recorded only once. The gene calls are TRBV18 and TRBJ2-3; D is unclear. The length of the CDR3 is 11 residues. Germline-derived CDR1 and CDR2 are KGHSH and LQKENI. Trimming shortened V by 3 bases and J by 4 bases, and 2 bases separated the two germline ends. CDR3 sequence reads: CASSPADTQYF. CDR3 sequence (DNA): TGTGCCAGCTCACCCGCAGATACGCAGTATTTT.

V and J are TRBV13 and TRBJ1-4; D unclear. Germline V CDR1 and CDR2: PRHDT, FYEKMQ (reference sequence). Trimming removed 1 base at V and 7 bases at J, with 7 bases between. The CDR3 runs to 13 residues. The CDR3 DNA follows: TGTGCCAGCAGCTTAGAGCGGGGTGAAAAACTGTTTTTT. Its protein product is CASSLERGEKLFF.

The rearrangement links TRBV5-1 to TRBJ2-5; 10 bases are a match to TRBD2. The CDR3 sequence is 14 residues long. V shed 4 bases, J shed 4 bases, and the junction held 4 bases outside the gene matches. Germline V CDR1 and CDR2: SGHRS, YFSETQ. CDR3: CASSLSGGRETQYF. The DNA for the CDR3 is TGCGCCAGCAGCCTTAGCGGGGGGCGAGAGACCCAGTACTTC.

In this sample, this clone turned up a few times. The chain employs TRBV4-3 and TRBJ2-1; 8 bases agree with TRBD1. V lost 4 bases to trimming and J lost 8 bases; unmatched junction nucleotides: 13. Germline V lookup: CDR1 LGHNA, CDR2 YSLEER. The CDR3 is made up of 16 amino acids. The CDR3 nucleotides read TGCGCCAGCAGCCCGAGCGACAGGGGCCCTACCGATGAGCAGTTCTTC. Encoded protein: CASSPSDRGPTDEQFF.

This chain links TRBV14 with TRBJ1-1; D is unresolved. V gave up 2 bases and J gave up 7 bases, with 11 bases separating them. The CDR3 is made up of 13 amino acids. Germline V gives CDR1 SGHDN, CDR2 FVKESK. Written as DNA, the CDR3 is TGTGCCAGCAGCCAAAAAGTGGCCCGTGAAGCTTTCTTT. As protein: CASSQKVAREAFF.

This sequence joins TRBV29-1 and TRBJ2-1, with D possibly TRBD2 on 6 matching bases. Trimming shortened V by 1 base and J by 7 bases, and 11 bases separated the two germline ends. In germline, CDR1 is SQVTM, CDR2 ANQGSEA. CDR3 size: 13 residues. Written as DNA, the CDR3 is TGCAGCGTTGAAGCGGACTACGGGAATGAGCAGTTCTTC. Its translation: CSVEADYGNEQFF.